This T cell receptor beta chain was identified in a study of T cells in Graves' hyperthyroidism and ophthalmopathy. Study-wide results and caveats: Blood also contained most expanded thyroid clonotypes above 0.001.

From germline, CDR1 is LNHNV and CDR2 YYDKDF (reference sequence). V gave up 4 bases and J gave up 3 bases; unmatched junction bases: 7. The CDR3 is made up of 15 amino acids. Amplified regions were TCR beta CDR3 sequences from RNA transcripts. A first-round RT-PCR of the TCR CDR3 used the HTBI primer set. One entry per CDR3 protein, called by TCRdb with MiXCR from the multiplex PCR reads. The sample records 300,000 to 450,000 distinct CDR3 sequences, roughly 13% being singletons. Comment on this clonotype: Its antigen is undetermined.

This TCR derives from a woman aged 55-69 years with Graves' hyperthyroidism. The material sequenced was blood. The chain couples TRBV15 to TRBJ2-7, with 9 bases lining up with TRBD1. CDR3 nucleotides: TGTGCCACCAGCAACCACGGGACAGGGAGCTACGAGCAGTACTTC. Its translation is CATSNHGTGSYEQYF.